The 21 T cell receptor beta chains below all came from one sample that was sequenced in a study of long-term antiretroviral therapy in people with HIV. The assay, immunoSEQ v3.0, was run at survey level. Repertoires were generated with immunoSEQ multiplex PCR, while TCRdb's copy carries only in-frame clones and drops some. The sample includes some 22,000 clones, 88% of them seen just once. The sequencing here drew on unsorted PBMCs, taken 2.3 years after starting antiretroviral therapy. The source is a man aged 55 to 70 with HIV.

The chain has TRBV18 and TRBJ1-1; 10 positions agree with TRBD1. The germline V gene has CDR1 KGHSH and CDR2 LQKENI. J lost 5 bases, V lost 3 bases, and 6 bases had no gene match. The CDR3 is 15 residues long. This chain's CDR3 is CASSPQTGGWTEAFF. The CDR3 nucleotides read TGTGCCAGCTCACCTCAGACAGGGGGCTGGACTGAAGCTTTCTTT. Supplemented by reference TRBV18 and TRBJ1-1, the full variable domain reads NAGVMQNPRHLVRRRGQEARLRCSPMKGHSHVYWYRQLPEEGLKFMVYLQKENIIDESGMPKERFSAEFPKEGPSILRIQQVVRGDSAAYFCASSPQTGGWTEAFFGQGTRLTVV.

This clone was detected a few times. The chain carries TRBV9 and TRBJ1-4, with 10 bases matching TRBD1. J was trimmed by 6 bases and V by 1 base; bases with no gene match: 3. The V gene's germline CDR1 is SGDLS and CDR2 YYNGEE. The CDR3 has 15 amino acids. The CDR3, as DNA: TGTGCCAGCAGCGTATCGGGACAGGGGTATGAAAAACTGTTTTTT. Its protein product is CASSVSGQGYEKLFF.

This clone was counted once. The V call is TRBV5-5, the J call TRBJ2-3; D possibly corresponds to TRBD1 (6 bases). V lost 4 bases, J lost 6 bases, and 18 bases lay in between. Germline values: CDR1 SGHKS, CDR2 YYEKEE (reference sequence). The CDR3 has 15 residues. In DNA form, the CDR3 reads TGTGCCAGCAGCCCACAGGGCAACCTCCTCGATACGCAGTATTTT. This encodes CASSPQGNLLDTQYF.

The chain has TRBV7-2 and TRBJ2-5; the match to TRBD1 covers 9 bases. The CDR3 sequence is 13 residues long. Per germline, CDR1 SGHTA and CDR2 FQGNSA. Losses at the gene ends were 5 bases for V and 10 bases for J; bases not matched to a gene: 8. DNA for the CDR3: TGTGCCAGCAGCACGCGACAGGGGGGGAACCAGTACTTC. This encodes CASSTRQGGNQYF.

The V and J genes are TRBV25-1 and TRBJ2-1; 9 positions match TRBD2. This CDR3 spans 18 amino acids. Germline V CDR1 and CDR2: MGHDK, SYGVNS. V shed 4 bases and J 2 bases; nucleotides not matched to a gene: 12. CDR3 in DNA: TGTGCCAGCAGTGTCTCGACAGGGCGCGGGAGGGCCTACAATGAGCAGTTCTTC. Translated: CASSVSTGRGRAYNEQFF.

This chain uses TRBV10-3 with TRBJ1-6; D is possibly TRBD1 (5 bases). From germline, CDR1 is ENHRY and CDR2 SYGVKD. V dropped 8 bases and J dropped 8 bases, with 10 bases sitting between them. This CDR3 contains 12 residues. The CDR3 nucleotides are TGTGCCATCGGGACGGAAGATTCACCCCTCCACTTT. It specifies CAIGTEDSPLHF.

CDR3 loop: CASGLVGLAGAAYNEQFF. In DNA form, the CDR3 reads TGTGCTAGTGGTTTGGTCGGACTAGCGGGAGCGGCCTACAATGAGCAGTTCTTC. J is TRBJ2-1 and V is TRBV12-5; 13 positions match TRBD2. The germline gives CDR1 LGHNT, CDR2 FRNRAP. The V segment lost 0 bases and the J segment 2 bases; nucleotides outside the gene matches: 4. This CDR3 is built from 18 residues.

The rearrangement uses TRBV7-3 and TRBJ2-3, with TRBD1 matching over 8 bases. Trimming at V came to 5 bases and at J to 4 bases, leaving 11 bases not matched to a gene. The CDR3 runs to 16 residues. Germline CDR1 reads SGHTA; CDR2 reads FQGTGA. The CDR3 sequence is CASSQQLDRVSDTQYF. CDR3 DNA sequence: TGTGCCAGCAGCCAGCAGTTGGACAGGGTTTCAGATACGCAGTATTTT.

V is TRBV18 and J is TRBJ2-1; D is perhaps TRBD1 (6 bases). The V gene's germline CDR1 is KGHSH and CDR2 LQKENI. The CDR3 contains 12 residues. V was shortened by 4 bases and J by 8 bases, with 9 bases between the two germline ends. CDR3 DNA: TGTGCCAGCTCACGGGGGCGCGATGAGCAGTTCTTC. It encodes CASSRGRDEQFF.

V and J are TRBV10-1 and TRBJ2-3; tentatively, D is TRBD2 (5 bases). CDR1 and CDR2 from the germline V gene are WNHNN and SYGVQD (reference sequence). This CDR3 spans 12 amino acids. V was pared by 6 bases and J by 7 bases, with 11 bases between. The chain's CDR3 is CASSERENTQYF. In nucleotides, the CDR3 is TGCGCCAGCAGCGAGAGGGAAAATACGCAGTATTTT.

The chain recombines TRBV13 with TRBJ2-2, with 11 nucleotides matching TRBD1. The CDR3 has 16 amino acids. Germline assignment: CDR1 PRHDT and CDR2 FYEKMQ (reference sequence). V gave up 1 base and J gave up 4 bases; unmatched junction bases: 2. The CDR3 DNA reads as TGTGCCAGCAGCTTAGTAGGGACAGGGGGCACCGGGGAGCTGTTTTTT. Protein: CASSLVGTGGTGELFF.

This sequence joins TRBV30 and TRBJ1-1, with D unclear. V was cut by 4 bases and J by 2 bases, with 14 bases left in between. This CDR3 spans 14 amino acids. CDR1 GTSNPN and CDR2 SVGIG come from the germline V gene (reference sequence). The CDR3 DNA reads TGTGCCTGGAATCGGGTTCCAGGTAACACTGAAGCTTTCTTT. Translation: CAWNRVPGNTEAFF.

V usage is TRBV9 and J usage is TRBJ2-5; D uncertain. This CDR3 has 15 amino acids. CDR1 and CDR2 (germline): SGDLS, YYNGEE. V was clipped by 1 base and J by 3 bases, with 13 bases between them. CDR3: CASSVLSHREETQYF. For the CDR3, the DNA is TGTGCCAGCAGCGTATTATCCCACAGAGAAGAGACCCAGTACTTC.

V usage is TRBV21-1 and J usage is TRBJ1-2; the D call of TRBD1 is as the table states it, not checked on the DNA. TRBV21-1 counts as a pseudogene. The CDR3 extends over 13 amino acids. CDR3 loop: CASSKDIRDIYTF. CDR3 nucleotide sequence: TGTGCCAGCAGCAAAGATATCCGGGACATCTACACCTTC.

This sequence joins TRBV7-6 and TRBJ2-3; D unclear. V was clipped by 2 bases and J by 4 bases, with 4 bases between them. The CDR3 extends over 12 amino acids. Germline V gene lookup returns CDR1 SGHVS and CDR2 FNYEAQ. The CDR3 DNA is TGTGCCAGCAGCTTAAGTCCAGATACGCAGTATTTT. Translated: CASSLSPDTQYF.

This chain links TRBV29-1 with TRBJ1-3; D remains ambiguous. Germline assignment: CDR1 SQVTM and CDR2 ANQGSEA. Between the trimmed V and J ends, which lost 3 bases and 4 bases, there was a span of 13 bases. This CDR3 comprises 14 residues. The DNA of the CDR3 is TGCAGCGTTGATTTGGGGTCACCCGGAAACACCATATATTTT. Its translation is CSVDLGSPGNTIYF. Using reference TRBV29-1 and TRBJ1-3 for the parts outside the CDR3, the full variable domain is SAVISQKPSRDICQRGTSLTIQCQVDSQVTMMFWYRQQPGQSLTLIATANQGSEATYESGFVIDKFPISRPNLTFSTLTVSNMSPEDSSIYLCSVDLGSPGNTIYFGEGSWLTVV.

The CDR3: CASSLTGQGVYQPQHF. The CDR3 coding sequence is TGTGCCAGCAGCTTAACCGGACAGGGAGTGTATCAGCCCCAGCATTTT. The chain combines TRBV5-6 with TRBJ1-5; 8 bases agree with TRBD1. The length of the CDR3 is 16 residues. V was clipped by 2 bases and J by 5 bases; unmatched bases: 9. Germline V gene sequence: CDR1 SGHDT, CDR2 YYEEEE.

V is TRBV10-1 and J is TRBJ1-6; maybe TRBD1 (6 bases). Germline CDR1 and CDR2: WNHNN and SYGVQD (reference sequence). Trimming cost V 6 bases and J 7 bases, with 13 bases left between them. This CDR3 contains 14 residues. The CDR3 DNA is TGCGCCAGCAGAGCTGAAGGGGGGAATTCACCCCTCCACTTT. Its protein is CASRAEGGNSPLHF.

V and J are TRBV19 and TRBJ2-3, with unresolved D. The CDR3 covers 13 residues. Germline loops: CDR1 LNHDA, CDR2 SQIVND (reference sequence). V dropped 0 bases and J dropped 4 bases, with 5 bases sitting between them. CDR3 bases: TGTGCCAGTAGTATAGAGATCCCAGATACGCAGTATTTT. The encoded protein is CASSIEIPDTQYF.

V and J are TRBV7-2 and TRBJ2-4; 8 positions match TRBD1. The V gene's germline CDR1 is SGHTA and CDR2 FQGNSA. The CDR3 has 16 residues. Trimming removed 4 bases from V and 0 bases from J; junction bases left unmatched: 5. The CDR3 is CASSSWTGIAKNIQYF. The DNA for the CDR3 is TGTGCCAGCAGCTCCTGGACAGGGATAGCCAAAAACATTCAGTACTTC.

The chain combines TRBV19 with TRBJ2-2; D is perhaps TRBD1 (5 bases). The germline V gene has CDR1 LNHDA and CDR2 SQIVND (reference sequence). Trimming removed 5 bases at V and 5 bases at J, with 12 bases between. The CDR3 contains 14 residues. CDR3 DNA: TGTGCCAGTAGTTCTTTGCAGGGTACCGGGGAGCTGTTTTTT. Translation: CASSSLQGTGELFF.